This entry lists 23 T cell receptor beta chains sequenced from one sample in a study of identical twins. MiXCR, applied by TCRdb to the 5' RACE reads, yields one record per CDR3 protein. The table has some 300,000 distinct CDR3 sequences, around 12% seen once. The same specimen was also included in a second study, on yellow fever vaccine responses in identical twins.

The specimen sequenced was CD8+ T cells sorted from blood. Receptor source: a woman between 18 and 30 years old in good health.

This clonotype has ten or more counts. The rearrangement links TRBV11-1 to TRBJ2-5; possibly TRBD1 for D (7 bases). The CDR3 runs to 20 residues. V was cut by 4 bases and J by 4 bases, with 31 bases left in between. Germline lookup yields CDR1 SGHAT and CDR2 FQDESV (reference sequence). The CDR3 DNA is TGTGCCAGCAGCTCCTGGGGACACACGCGGGACAGCGTACGGTTAGAGACCCAGTACTTC. Amino acids: CASSSWGHTRDSVRLETQYF.

The chain couples TRBV29-1 to TRBJ2-1; TRBD2 agrees at 10 bases. V trimming: 3 bases; J trimming: 12 bases; junction bases outside the gene matches: 20. There are 17 residues in the CDR3. The germline V gene encodes CDR1 SQVTM and CDR2 ANQGSEA. DNA of the CDR3: TGCAGCGTTGATTGGGGCCTAGCGGGAGCCCTGTCTTTCGCGCAGTTCTTC. The encoded protein is CSVDWGLAGALSFAQFF.

Ten or more counts support this clonotype. The chain has TRBV12-3 or TRBV12-4 and TRBJ2-1; D is ambiguous. CDR3 length: 14 residues. V was clipped by 1 base and J by 0 bases, with 4 bases between them. The DNA for the CDR3 is TGTGCCAGCAGTTTAGGGTTCTCCTACAATGAGCAGTTCTTC. This translates into CASSLGFSYNEQFF.

Only a few counts were recorded for this clonotype. This sequence joins TRBV20-1 and TRBJ2-6; either TRBD1 or TRBD2 may supply D (5 bases each). V lost 6 bases and J 0 bases, leaving 9 bases between the germline ends. The CDR3 extends over 14 amino acids. Germline CDR1 reads DFQATT; CDR2 reads SNEGSKA (reference sequence). CDR3 region: CSAWGYSGANVLTF. The DNA for the CDR3 is TGCAGTGCCTGGGGGTACTCTGGGGCCAACGTCCTGACTTTC.

This clonotype was detected only a few times. This chain connects TRBV29-1 to TRBJ2-7; 7 nucleotides line up with TRBD2. Germline trimming cut 3 bases from V and 5 bases from J; bases unmatched to any gene: 10. The CDR3 length is 14 residues. Germline V CDR1 and CDR2: SQVTM, ANQGSEA. The CDR3 nucleotides read TGCAGCGTTGACTTGGGGGGGGATCCCCACGAGCAGTACTTC. Protein product: CSVDLGGDPHEQYF.

This chain uses TRBV11-1 with TRBJ2-1; 13 bases are shared with TRBD2. The V and J ends lost 5 bases and 0 bases, in that order; junction bases with no gene match: 10. The germline CDR1 and CDR2 sequences are SGHAT and FQDESV (reference sequence). CDR3 size: 19 residues. The CDR3 coding sequence is TGTGCCAGCAGCATCCGGACTAGCGGGGGCCAACTCTCCTACAATGAGCAGTTCTTC. Its translation is CASSIRTSGGQLSYNEQFF.

This clonotype was seen more than once but under ten times. The J gene is TRBJ2-2, the V gene TRBV3-1; 7 bases agree with TRBD2. The CDR3 consists of 17 residues. The V and J ends lost 0 bases and 8 bases, in that order; junction bases with no gene match: 12. Per the germline V gene, CDR1 is LGHDT and CDR2 is YNNKEL (reference sequence). The CDR3 spells CASSQDGLAAPTGELFF. Here the CDR3 DNA reads TGTGCCAGCAGCCAAGACGGGCTAGCGGCTCCCACGGGGGAGCTGTTTTTT. The complete variable domain, with remaining parts taken from reference TRBV3-1 and TRBJ2-2, reads DTAVSQTPKYLVTQMGNDKSIKCEQNLGHDTMYWYKQDSKKFLKIMFSYNNKELIINETVPNRFSPKSPDKAHLNLHINSLELGDSAVYFCASSQDGLAAPTGELFFGEGSRLTVL.

This clonotype was seen at least ten times. DNA for the CDR3: TGTGCCAGCTGTAAAGACCCTGGGGGGCTCAATGAGCAGTTCTTC. Translated, it gives CASCKDPGGLNEQFF. The chain joins TRBV2 to TRBJ2-1, with D perhaps matching TRBD1 or TRBD2 (6 bases each). Germline values: CDR1 SNHLY, CDR2 FYNNEI. Trimming took 8 bases from V and 6 from J, leaving 20 bases between them. CDR3 length: 15 residues.

The chain joins TRBV10-3 to TRBJ1-2, with a possible D match to TRBD1 (6 bases). Per the germline V gene, CDR1 is ENHRY and CDR2 is SYGVKD. CDR3 size: 15 residues. Trimming took off 6 bases at V and 4 bases at J, with 18 bases between the two ends. As DNA, the CDR3 is TGTGCCATCAGCCAACCCGAGACAGGCCTCTATGGCTACACCTTC. Translating it yields CAISQPETGLYGYTF.

The V and J genes are TRBV3-1 and TRBJ2-2; D may be TRBD1 (5 bases). Germline V gene data show CDR1 as LGHDT and CDR2 as YNNKEL (reference sequence). The CDR3 is 18 amino acids. Between the trimmed V and J ends, which lost 0 bases and 5 bases, there was a span of 19 bases. CDR3 amino acids: CASSQDLGQGRWTGELFF. DNA of the CDR3: TGTGCCAGCAGCCAAGATCTGGGGCAGGGAAGATGGACCGGGGAGCTGTTTTTT.

This clonotype came up many times. The CDR3 reads CSASGLAGTFNEQFF. The CDR3 nucleotides are TGCAGTGCTTCCGGACTAGCGGGTACATTCAATGAGCAGTTCTTC. The chain uses TRBV20-1 and TRBJ2-1; 11 positions agree with TRBD2. The CDR3 has 15 amino acids. Germline V gives CDR1 DFQATT, CDR2 SNEGSKA (reference sequence). V dropped 5 bases and J dropped 6; count of bases not matched to a gene: 9.

This clonotype was seen ten or more times. V gene TRBV28 combines with J gene TRBJ2-5; 9 positions match TRBD1. This CDR3 contains 18 residues. Unmatched junction bases numbered 19, after V lost 4 bases and J lost 7 bases. Germline CDR1 MDHEN, CDR2 SYDVKM. CDR3 sequence: CASSSYKESDRGHRTQYF. DNA of the CDR3: TGTGCCAGCAGTTCATATAAAGAATCGGACAGGGGTCATAGGACCCAGTACTTC.

This clonotype was recorded a few times. The chain links TRBV15 to TRBJ1-4; a possible D gene is TRBD1 (5 bases). In germline, CDR1 is LNHNV, CDR2 YYDKDF (reference sequence). V lost 8 bases and J 3 bases, leaving 16 bases between the germline ends. The length of the CDR3 is 15 residues. As DNA, the CDR3 is TGTGCCACCCAATACGACAGAGGGCCTAATGAAAAACTGTTTTTT. This translates into CATQYDRGPNEKLFF.

The table lists this clonotype with a few counts. This chain uses TRBV3-1 with TRBJ1-1; no clear D. The CDR3 totals 13 residues. Germline CDR1 LGHDT, CDR2 YNNKEL (reference sequence). V shed 2 bases and J shed 4 bases, with 8 bases lying between them. CDR3 nucleotides: TGTGCCAGCAGCCAACCCCCGTTCACTGAAGCTTTCTTT. Translated, it gives CASSQPPFTEAFF.

This CDR3 reads CASSLSGGENEKLFF. CDR3 coding DNA: TGCGCCAGCAGCTTGTCAGGAGGGGAGAATGAAAAACTGTTTTTT. The V call is TRBV5-1, the J call TRBJ1-4; a possible D gene is TRBD1 (5 bases). The CDR3 loop spans 15 amino acids. Germline V gives CDR1 SGHRS, CDR2 YFSETQ. Trimming left V 1 base short and J 5 bases short, with 12 bases between. Drawing the rest from reference TRBV5-1 and TRBJ1-4, the complete variable domain is KAGVTQTPRYLIKTRGQQVTLSCSPISGHRSVSWYQQTPGQGLQFLFEYFSETQRNKGNFPGRFSGRQFSNSRSEMNVSTLELGDSALYLCASSLSGGENEKLFFGSGTQLSVL.

CDR3 sequence (DNA): TGTGCCAGCAGCTTAGCCCTTTTAACGAACACTGAAGCTTTCTTT. Translated, it gives CASSLALLTNTEAFF. The rearrangement links TRBV11-2 to TRBJ1-1; D is unresolved. This CDR3 comprises 15 residues. Germline values: CDR1 SGHAT, CDR2 FQNNGV. The V gene lost 1 base and the J gene lost 1 base, with 10 bases spanning the gap.

The chain recombines TRBV9 with TRBJ2-7; the match to TRBD1 covers 12 bases. Germline CDR1 SGDLS, CDR2 YYNGEE. This CDR3 spans 15 amino acids. V lost 2 bases to trimming and J lost 7 bases; unmatched junction nucleotides: 7. CDR3: CASSVSGTGGEEQYF. The CDR3, as DNA: TGTGCCAGCAGCGTCTCTGGGACAGGGGGCGAGGAGCAGTACTTC. The variable domain in full, completed from reference TRBV9 and TRBJ2-7, reads DSGVTQTPKHLITATGQRVTLRCSPRSGDLSVYWYQQSLDQGLQFLIQYYNGEERAKGNILERFSAQQFPDLHSELNLSSLELGDSALYFCASSVSGTGGEEQYFGPGTRLTVT.

The genes are TRBV5-5 and TRBJ2-1; the match to TRBD2 covers 9 bases. The CDR3 has 15 residues. The V gene end was trimmed by 2 bases and the J gene end by 6 bases; junction bases not matched to a gene: 6. Per the germline V gene, CDR1 is SGHKS and CDR2 is YYEKEE (reference sequence). In DNA, the CDR3 is TGTGCCAGCAGCTTTAGCGGGGGAGTGGCCAATGAGCAGTTCTTC. It is translated as CASSFSGGVANEQFF.

V usage is TRBV16 and J usage is TRBJ1-2; TRBD1 aligns across 12 bases. The V segment lost 4 bases and the J segment 0 bases; nucleotides outside the gene matches: 9. Germline-derived CDR1 and CDR2 are KGHSY and FQNENV. CDR3 length: 18 residues. The CDR3: CASSRGTGGPRANYGYTF. The CDR3 coding sequence is TGTGCCAGCAGCCGGGGGACAGGGGGCCCGAGAGCTAACTATGGCTACACCTTC.

The gene calls are TRBV20-1 and TRBJ1-2, with a tentative D call TRBD1 (5 bases). The CDR3 covers 13 residues. The germline V gene encodes CDR1 DFQATT and CDR2 SNEGSKA (reference sequence). The V and J ends lost 1 base and 2 bases respectively, with 8 bases between them. CDR3 DNA: TGCAGTGCTAGAGGCAGGGAAAACTATGGCTACACCTTC. Its translation: CSARGRENYGYTF.

Many counts were recorded for this clonotype. V is TRBV12-3 or TRBV12-4 and J is TRBJ2-3; 8 bases line up with TRBD1. V lost 6 bases and J lost 0; bases outside the gene matches: 5. The CDR3 consists of 15 residues. CDR3 sequence: CASRQQGVSTDTQYF. In DNA form, the CDR3 reads TGTGCCAGCAGACAACAGGGGGTTAGCACAGATACGCAGTATTTT.

The CDR3 loop is CASSEGPIYEQYF. CDR3 nucleotides: TGCGCCAGCAGTGAAGGACCCATATACGAGCAGTACTTC. The chain combines TRBV10-2 with TRBJ2-7, with D hard to call. Trimming removed 3 bases from V and 4 bases from J, with 10 bases in between. This CDR3 has 13 residues. From germline, CDR1 is WSHSY and CDR2 SAAADI.

The chain carries TRBV20-1 and TRBJ2-3, with 8 bases identical to TRBD2. CDR3 length: 15 amino acids. With 6 bases clipped from V and 6 bases from J, the junction kept 14 bases outside the gene matches. The germline V gene has CDR1 DFQATT and CDR2 SNEGSKA (reference sequence). The CDR3 coding sequence is TGCAGTGCGACCCCGACCTTAGCGGGACATGATACGCAGTATTTT. It is translated as CSATPTLAGHDTQYF.